This record concerns one T cell receptor (beta chain) sequence. In the authors' workflow: Reference gene primer amplification gave nucleated cell count estimates. TCRdb keeps only in-frame clones here, not all; method: immunoSEQ multiplex PCR. From that table come the V and J calls and clone size; the DNA was used to work out D and trimming. The repertoire consists of around 81,000 clones, with 80% occurring once and the leading ten covering about 12%. This sample is drawn from a study of blood T cell repertoires in COVID-19. Across the whole study: The United States, Italy and Spain supplied acute and convalescent COVID-19 samples. T cells, B-cell-depleted T cells, or PBMCs supplied cDNA or gDNA.

Germline CDR1 ENHRY, CDR2 SYGVKD. V lost 3 bases, J lost 9 bases, and 4 bases stayed unmatched. The CDR3 length is 13 residues. This clonotype was obtained from a human donor in a cohort sampled during active COVID-19. The chain combines TRBV10-3 with TRBJ2-1; 8 bases fit TRBD2. Sequencing was done on a sample of peripheral blood. The CDR3 is CAISDGTSGEQFF. The CDR3 coding sequence is TGTGCCATCAGTGACGGGACTAGTGGTGAGCAGTTCTTC.